The 20 T cell receptor beta chains below come from one sample, sequenced in a study of T-cell reconstitution after alpha-beta-depleted transplantation in children. Unique molecular identifiers were used in preparing the TCRbeta library. One entry per CDR3 protein, called by TCRdb with MiXCR from the PCR reads. The data show 450,000 to 500,000 distinct CDR3 sequences, around 13% seen once. The starting material was PBMCs from the stem cell graft donor, obtained from the stem cell graft. The receptors come from a human donor who donated a stem cell graft to a child with combined immunodeficiency.

The chain has TRBV20-1 and TRBJ2-1; 7 nucleotides match TRBD2. Germline CDR1 and CDR2: DFQATT and SNEGSKA (reference sequence). Trimming removed 4 bases from V and 4 bases from J; junction bases left unmatched: 10. The CDR3 has 15 amino acids. The CDR3 spells CSAKLRGSVYNEQFF. The CDR3 region has the DNA TGCAGTGCTAAGTTGCGGGGGAGCGTATACAATGAGCAGTTCTTC.

This chain joins TRBV21-1 and TRBJ2-3; whether TRBD1, the table's D call, matches the DNA was not checked. TRBV21-1 is described as a pseudogene. The CDR3 is 21 residues long. CDR3 protein: CASSKAIVSIRRGLSTDTQYF. The CDR3 region has the DNA TGTGCCAGCAGCAAAGCAATAGTGTCTATTCGAAGGGGTTTAAGCACAGATACGCAGTATTTT.

This clonotype was found a few times. The chain's CDR3 is CASSGPGTKSLNSYEQYF. For the CDR3, the DNA is TGTGCCAGCAGTGGACCCGGGACTAAATCATTAAACTCCTACGAGCAGTACTTC. The rearrangement links TRBV2 to TRBJ2-7; TRBD2 agrees at 7 bases. The CDR3 spans 18 residues. V gave up 4 bases and J gave up 0 bases; unmatched junction bases: 15. The germline CDR1 and CDR2 sequences are SNHLY and FYNNEI. Using reference TRBV2 and TRBJ2-7 for the parts outside the CDR3, the full variable domain is EPEVTQTPSHQVTQMGQEVILRCVPISNHLYFYWYRQILGQKVEFLVSFYNNEISEKSEIFDDQFSVERPDGSNFTLKIRSTKLEDSAMYFCASSGPGTKSLNSYEQYFGPGTRLTVT.

This clonotype was detected only a few times. In DNA form, the CDR3 reads TGCAGTGCTAGTGGACAGGGGGCGTTGTACGAGCAGTACTTC. This translates into CSASGQGALYEQYF. The V gene is TRBV20-1, the J gene TRBJ2-7; TRBD1 aligns across 11 bases. The CDR3 runs 14 residues. Germline CDR1 reads DFQATT; CDR2 reads SNEGSKA (reference sequence). The ends lost 3 bases at V and 4 bases at J; junction bases unmatched: 5.

This clonotype was observed a few times. The chain employs TRBV6-5 and TRBJ2-3; D may correspond to TRBD1 or TRBD2 (5 bases each). Germline loops: CDR1 MNHEY, CDR2 SVGAGI. V was trimmed by 8 bases and J by 4 bases, leaving 16 bases between them. The CDR3 is 14 amino acids. This chain's CDR3 is CASRHRRWADTQYF. The CDR3 DNA follows: TGTGCCAGCCGCCACAGGAGGTGGGCAGATACGCAGTATTTT.

This clonotype was recorded a few times. CDR3 coding DNA: TGCAGTGCCATAGCGGGAGAGAGCTACGAGCAGTACTTC. Protein product: CSAIAGESYEQYF. The chain couples TRBV20-1 to TRBJ2-7; the match to TRBD2 covers 9 bases. CDR1 is DFQATT, CDR2 SNEGSKA, per germline (reference sequence). The J segment lost 3 bases and the V segment lost 6 bases, leaving 6 bases of the junction unmatched. The length of the CDR3 is 13 residues.

In its sample, this clonotype was seen many times. V is TRBV5-6 and J is TRBJ2-1; TRBD1 agrees at 9 bases. Germline CDR1 is SGHDT and CDR2 is YYEEEE. V lost 0 bases and J lost 4; bases outside the gene matches: 2. The CDR3 has 15 amino acids. The CDR3 sequence: CASSLVGQGYNEQFF. The DNA of the CDR3 is TGTGCCAGCAGCTTGGTTGGACAGGGGTACAATGAGCAGTTCTTC.

This clonotype turned up a few times. The CDR3 loop is CASSYRARSYEQYF. In DNA, the CDR3 is TGTGCCAGCAGTTACAGGGCGAGGTCCTACGAGCAGTACTTC. The genes are TRBV6-2 or TRBV6-3 and TRBJ2-7; the D is unclear. CDR3 size: 14 residues. Germline V gives CDR1 MNHEY, CDR2 SVGEGT. Trimming pared 2 bases from V and 1 base from J, leaving 9 bases between.

This clonotype was detected ten times or more. The chain carries TRBV12-3 or TRBV12-4 and TRBJ1-6; D is ambiguous. Deletions cut 5 bases from V and 6 bases from J, with 11 bases between. CDR3 length: 14 amino acids. The chain's CDR3 is CASSLGNLNSPLHF. CDR3 bases: TGTGCCAGCAGTCTGGGTAACCTTAATTCACCCCTCCACTTT.

CDR3 residues: CASSPWTGEETQYF. CDR3 sequence (DNA): TGTGCCAGCAGCCCCTGGACAGGGGAAGAGACCCAGTACTTC. The chain links TRBV7-2 to TRBJ2-5; the match to TRBD1 covers 9 bases. This CDR3 has 14 amino acids. Germline-derived CDR1 and CDR2 are SGHTA and FQGNSA. V trimming: 5 bases; J trimming: 3 bases; junction bases outside the gene matches: 4. Looking up the rest from reference TRBV7-2 and TRBJ2-5 gives the full variable domain: GAGVSQSPSNKVTEKGKDVELRCDPISGHTALYWYRQSLGQGLEFLIYFQGNSAPDKSGLPSDRFSAERTGGSVSTLTIQRTQQEDSAVYLCASSPWTGEETQYFGPGTRLLVL.

This chain connects TRBV20-1 to TRBJ2-3, with TRBD1 identical over 10 bases. V shed 5 bases and J 1 base; nucleotides not matched to a gene: 9. Germline V gene sequence: CDR1 DFQATT, CDR2 SNEGSKA (reference sequence). CDR3 size: 16 residues. The CDR3 DNA reads TGCAGTGCTGTAAGAGGGGACAGGGGCGGCACAGATACGCAGTATTTT. As protein: CSAVRGDRGGTDTQYF.

In this sample, this clonotype turned up many times. This chain connects TRBV12-3 or TRBV12-4 to TRBJ2-5; a possible D gene is TRBD1 (5 bases). The CDR3 is 14 residues long. The V and J ends lost 4 bases and 2 bases respectively, with 11 bases between them. CDR3 nucleotides: TGTGCCAGCAGTTCACAGGTGGAACAAGAGACCCAGTACTTC. This encodes CASSSQVEQETQYF.

The chain links TRBV20-1 to TRBJ2-1; 12 positions agree with TRBD2. The CDR3 is made up of 14 amino acids. Trimming removed 1 base from V and 10 bases from J; junction bases left unmatched: 5. Germline values: CDR1 DFQATT, CDR2 SNEGSKA (reference sequence). CDR3 protein: CSARASGGAREQFF. The CDR3 DNA is TGCAGTGCTAGAGCTAGCGGGGGGGCCCGGGAGCAGTTCTTC.

V gene TRBV7-2 combines with J gene TRBJ1-2; D is unresolved. V was pared by 1 base and J by 0 bases, with 6 bases between. The CDR3 covers 14 residues. Germline V gene lookup returns CDR1 SGHTA and CDR2 FQGNSA. The CDR3 here is CASSLESANYGYTF. The CDR3 DNA reads TGTGCCAGCAGCTTAGAGTCGGCTAACTATGGCTACACCTTC.

This clonotype was seen repeatedly, ten times or more. V usage is TRBV4-3 and J usage is TRBJ1-2; TRBD1 aligns across 7 bases. The CDR3 runs 14 residues. J lost 11 bases, V lost 2 bases, and 11 bases had no gene match. Germline loops: CDR1 LGHNA, CDR2 YSLEER. The CDR3 here is CASSQNRRTGGYTF. CDR3 DNA sequence: TGCGCCAGCAGCCAAAATCGGCGGACAGGAGGATACACCTTC.

The CDR3 here is CSAFRGLSSYEQYF. The CDR3 nucleotides are TGCAGTGCGTTCAGGGGCCTCTCTTCCTACGAGCAGTACTTC. This chain links TRBV20-1 with TRBJ2-7; the D gene is possibly TRBD1 (6 bases). The CDR3 runs 14 residues. CDR1 and CDR2 from the germline V gene are DFQATT and SNEGSKA (reference sequence). The V and J ends lost 6 bases and 1 base respectively, with 16 bases between them.

This clonotype occurred a few times. The gene calls are TRBV27 and TRBJ2-7; 7 bases agree with TRBD1. V lost 4 bases, J lost 0 bases, and 9 bases stayed unmatched. CDR1 and CDR2 from the germline V gene are MNHEY and SMNVEV (reference sequence). This CDR3 has 16 amino acids. CDR3: CASSSPRQGSSYEQYF. As DNA, the CDR3 is TGTGCCAGCAGTTCCCCGAGACAGGGCTCCTCCTACGAGCAGTACTTC.

This clonotype was seen at least ten times. V is TRBV12-3 or TRBV12-4 and J is TRBJ2-3; 7 bases align to TRBD2. The V and J ends lost 1 base and 5 bases, in that order; junction bases with no gene match: 6. The CDR3 has 15 residues. Here the CDR3 reads CASSLGREYEDTQYF. The DNA for the CDR3 is TGTGCCAGCAGTTTAGGGCGGGAGTATGAAGATACGCAGTATTTT.

V and J are TRBV5-8 and TRBJ1-4; D call uncertain. This CDR3 has 15 residues. V was clipped by 6 bases and J by 4 bases, with 16 bases between them. The germline CDR1 and CDR2 sequences are SGHTS and YDEGEE. This CDR3 is CASTPRVGINEKLFF. CDR3 coding DNA: TGTGCCAGCACCCCTCGCGTCGGCATTAATGAAAAACTGTTTTTT.

V and J are TRBV5-1 and TRBJ2-2; 11 bases line up with TRBD1. The CDR3 has 16 amino acids. Germline CDR1 is SGHRS and CDR2 is YFSETQ. V gave up 0 bases and J gave up 9 bases; unmatched junction bases: 7. In DNA form, the CDR3 reads TGCGCCAGCAGCTTGGTCGGACAGGGGGCCCTCCGGGAGCTGTTTTTT. This gives the protein CASSLVGQGALRELFF.